One and the same sample provided the 9 T cell receptor beta chains below, sequenced in a study of shared clonotypes between healthy human individuals. Profiling relied on immunoSEQ multiplex PCR, and the TCRdb table lists in-frame clones only, not all of them. The sample includes roughly 1.4 million clones, about 98.5% seen only once; the top ten take about 0.34%. Material for sequencing was naive CD4+ T cells sorted from blood. Subset reported: CD45RA+ positively selected. These receptors came from a man in his thirties or forties in good health.

The V call is TRBV5-5, the J call TRBJ1-5, with D uncertain. The V gene lost 1 base and the J gene lost 4 bases, with 9 bases spanning the gap. Germline V gene data show CDR1 as SGHKS and CDR2 as YYEKEE (reference sequence). This CDR3 has 14 amino acids. The CDR3 region has the DNA TGTGCCAGCAGCTTGACCCCGGGAAATCAGCCCCAGCATTTT. This codes for CASSLTPGNQPQHF. The variable domain in full, completed from reference TRBV5-5 and TRBJ1-5, reads DAGVTQSPTHLIKTRGQQVTLRCSPISGHKSVSWYQQVLGQGPQFIFQYYEKEERGRGNFPDRFSARQFPNYSSELNVNALLLGDSALYLCASSLTPGNQPQHFGDGTRLSIL.

V usage is TRBV7-3 and J usage is TRBJ2-7; the D gene could be TRBD1 or TRBD2 (5 bases each). Trimming pared 5 bases from V and 3 bases from J, leaving 14 bases between. Germline assignment: CDR1 SGHTA and CDR2 FQGTGA. This CDR3 is 14 amino acids long. CDR3 in amino acids: CASSPGTDLYEQYF. The CDR3 DNA is TGTGCCAGCAGCCCCGGGACGGATCTCTACGAGCAGTACTTC.

The V gene is TRBV7-2, the J gene TRBJ2-3; 8 positions match TRBD2. Germline V gene lookup returns CDR1 SGHTA and CDR2 FQGNSA. V dropped 0 bases and J dropped 3; count of bases not matched to a gene: 2. The CDR3 loop spans 15 amino acids. The CDR3 loop is CASSLAVAGTDTQYF. CDR3 bases: TGTGCCAGCAGCTTAGCGGTAGCGGGAACAGATACGCAGTATTTT.

The count of this clone is one. This chain connects TRBV11-2 to TRBJ1-4, with D perhaps TRBD1 (6 bases). Germline CDR1 and CDR2: SGHAT and FQNNGV. V lost 4 bases and J 4 bases, leaving 16 bases between the germline ends. The CDR3 is 16 residues long. CDR3 in amino acids: CASSSRRDKGNEKLFF. The CDR3 DNA reads TGTGCCAGCAGCTCCCGCCGGGACAAGGGTAATGAAAAACTGTTTTTT. The full variable domain, in which reference TRBV11-2 and TRBJ1-4 provide the parts outside the CDR3, is EAGVAQSPRYKIIEKRQSVAFWCNPISGHATLYWYQQILGQGPKLLIQFQNNGVVDDSQLPKDRFSAERLKGVDSTLKIQPAKLEDSAVYLCASSSRRDKGNEKLFFGSGTQLSVL.

The chain couples TRBV11-3 to TRBJ2-5, with D unclear. Germline V gives CDR1 SGHNT, CDR2 YENEEA. The CDR3 is 13 amino acids. V lost 5 bases and J 5 bases, leaving 12 bases between the germline ends. The CDR3 DNA is TGTGCCAGCAGCCCGGGCTTCAGGGAGACCCAGTACTTC. Protein sequence: CASSPGFRETQYF.

With respect to this clone: Other DNA sequences from this sample encode an identical CDR3 as well. V is TRBV5-5 and J is TRBJ2-1; possible D gene TRBD2, 6 bases. With 0 bases removed from V and 1 base from J, the gap between germline ends came to 8 bases. The CDR3 sequence is 15 residues long. Germline V CDR1 and CDR2: SGHKS, YYEKEE (reference sequence). The CDR3 protein is CASSLVAGSYNEQFF. As DNA, the CDR3 is TGTGCCAGCAGCTTGGTGGCGGGATCCTACAATGAGCAGTTCTTC.

The chain joins TRBV6-1 to TRBJ2-3; D may correspond to TRBD1 or TRBD2 (6 bases each). The CDR3 is 13 amino acids. CDR1 is MNHNS and CDR2 is SASEGT in the germline V gene. Trimming shortened V by 10 bases and J by 4 bases, and 15 bases separated the two germline ends. The CDR3 loop is CATTKGGPDTQYF. CDR3 DNA sequence: TGTGCCACTACCAAGGGGGGCCCAGATACGCAGTATTTT.

V usage is TRBV29-1 and J usage is TRBJ2-3; D is uncertain. This CDR3 has 12 residues. V gave up 4 bases and J gave up 4 bases, with 9 bases separating them. Germline-derived CDR1 and CDR2 are SQVTM and ANQGSEA. The CDR3 nucleotides read TGCAGCGTTGCCCCCACCTCAGATACGCAGTATTTT. Protein: CSVAPTSDTQYF.

V is TRBV28 and J is TRBJ2-3; D uncertain. Germline CDR1 and CDR2: MDHEN and SYDVKM. The CDR3 is made up of 16 amino acids. Trimming took off 2 bases at V and 7 bases at J, with 19 bases between the two ends. The chain's CDR3 is CASSLLPSPREHTQYF. The CDR3 nucleotides are TGTGCCAGCAGTTTACTCCCGAGCCCGAGAGAACATACGCAGTATTTT. The full variable domain, rest sourced from reference TRBV28 and TRBJ2-3, is DVKVTQSSRYLVKRTGEKVFLECVQDMDHENMFWYRQDPGLGLRLIYFSYDVKMKEKGDIPEGYSVSREKKERFSLILESASTNQTSMYLCASSLLPSPREHTQYFGPGTRLTVL.